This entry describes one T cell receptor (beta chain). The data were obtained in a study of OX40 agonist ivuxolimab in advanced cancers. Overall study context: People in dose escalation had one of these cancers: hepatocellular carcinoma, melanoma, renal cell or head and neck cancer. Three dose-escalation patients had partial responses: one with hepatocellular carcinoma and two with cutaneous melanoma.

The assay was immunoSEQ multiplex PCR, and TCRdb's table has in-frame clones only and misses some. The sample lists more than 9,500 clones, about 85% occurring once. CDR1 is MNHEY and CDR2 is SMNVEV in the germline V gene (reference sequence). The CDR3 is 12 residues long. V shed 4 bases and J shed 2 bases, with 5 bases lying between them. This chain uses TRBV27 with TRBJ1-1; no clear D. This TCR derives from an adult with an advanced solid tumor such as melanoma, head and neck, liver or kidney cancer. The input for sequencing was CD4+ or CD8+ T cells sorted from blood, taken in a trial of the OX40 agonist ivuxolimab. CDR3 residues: CASSSVNTEAFF. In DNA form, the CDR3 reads TGTGCCAGCAGTTCAGTTAACACTGAAGCTTTCTTT.